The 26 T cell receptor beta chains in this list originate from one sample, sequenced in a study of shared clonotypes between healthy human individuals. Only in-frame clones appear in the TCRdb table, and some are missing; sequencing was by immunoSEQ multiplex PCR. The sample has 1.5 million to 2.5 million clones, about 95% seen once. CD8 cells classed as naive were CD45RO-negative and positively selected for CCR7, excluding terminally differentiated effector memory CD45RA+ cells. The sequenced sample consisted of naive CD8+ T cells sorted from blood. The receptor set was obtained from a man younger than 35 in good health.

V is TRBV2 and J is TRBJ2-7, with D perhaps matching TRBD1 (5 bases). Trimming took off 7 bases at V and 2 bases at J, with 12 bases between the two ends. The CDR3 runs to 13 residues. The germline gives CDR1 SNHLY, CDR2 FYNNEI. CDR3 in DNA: TGTGCCAGCACTAGACAGCCTACCTACGAGCAGTACTTC. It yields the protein CASTRQPTYEQYF.

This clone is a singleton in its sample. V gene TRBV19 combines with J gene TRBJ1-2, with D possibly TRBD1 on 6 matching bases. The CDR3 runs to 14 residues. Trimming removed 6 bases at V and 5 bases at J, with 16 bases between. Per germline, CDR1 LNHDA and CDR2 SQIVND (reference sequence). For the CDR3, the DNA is TGTGCCAGTAGCCCGGGGGGGGCAGATTATGGCTACACCTTC. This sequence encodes CASSPGGADYGYTF.

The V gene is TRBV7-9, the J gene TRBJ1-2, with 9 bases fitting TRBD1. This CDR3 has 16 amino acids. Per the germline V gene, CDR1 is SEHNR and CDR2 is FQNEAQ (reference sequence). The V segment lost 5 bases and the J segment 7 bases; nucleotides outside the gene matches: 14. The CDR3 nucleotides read TGTGCCAGCAGCGAACGCTCCGGGACAGGGATGTTTGGCTACACCTTC. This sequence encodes CASSERSGTGMFGYTF. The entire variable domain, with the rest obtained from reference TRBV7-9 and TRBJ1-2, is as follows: DTGVSQNPRHKITKRGQNVTFRCDPISEHNRLYWYRQTLGQGPEFLTYFQNEAQLEKSRLLSDRFSAERPKGSFSTLEIQRTEQGDSAMYLCASSERSGTGMFGYTFGSGTRLTVV.

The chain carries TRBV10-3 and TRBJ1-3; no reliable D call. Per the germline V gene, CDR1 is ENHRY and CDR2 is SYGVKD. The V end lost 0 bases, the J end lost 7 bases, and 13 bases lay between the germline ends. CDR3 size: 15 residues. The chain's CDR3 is CAISESARFVNTIYF. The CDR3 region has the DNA TGTGCCATCAGTGAGTCGGCCCGATTTGTCAACACCATATATTTT.

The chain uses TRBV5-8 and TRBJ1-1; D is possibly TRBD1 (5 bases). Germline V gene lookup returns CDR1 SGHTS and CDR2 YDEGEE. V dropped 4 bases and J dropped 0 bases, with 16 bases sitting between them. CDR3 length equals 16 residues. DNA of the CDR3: TGTGCCAGCAGCCCCAGAACCGGGACGGTGAACACTGAAGCTTTCTTT. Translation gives CASSPRTGTVNTEAFF.

CDR3 DNA: TGTGCCAGCAGCCCGGTCCTCGTGGGGAATGAGCAGTTCTTC. As protein: CASSPVLVGNEQFF. This chain connects TRBV7-9 to TRBJ2-1; D gene ambiguous. The CDR3 extends over 14 amino acids. V lost 5 bases and J 7 bases, leaving 15 bases between the germline ends. The germline gives CDR1 SEHNR, CDR2 FQNEAQ (reference sequence). Using reference TRBV7-9 and TRBJ2-1 for the parts outside the CDR3, the full variable domain is DTGVSQNPRHKITKRGQNVTFRCDPISEHNRLYWYRQTLGQGPEFLTYFQNEAQLEKSRLLSDRFSAERPKGSFSTLEIQRTEQGDSAMYLCASSPVLVGNEQFFGPGTRLTVL.

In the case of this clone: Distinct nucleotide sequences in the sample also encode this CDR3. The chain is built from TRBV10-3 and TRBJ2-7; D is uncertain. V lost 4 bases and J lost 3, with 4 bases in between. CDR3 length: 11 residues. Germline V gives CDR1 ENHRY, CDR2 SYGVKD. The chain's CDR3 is CAISGGYEQYF. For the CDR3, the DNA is TGTGCCATCAGTGGAGGCTACGAGCAGTACTTC.

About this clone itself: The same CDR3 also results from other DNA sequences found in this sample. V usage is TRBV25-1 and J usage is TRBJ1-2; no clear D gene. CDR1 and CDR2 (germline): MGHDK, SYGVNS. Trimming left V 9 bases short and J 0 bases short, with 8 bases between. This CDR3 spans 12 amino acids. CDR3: CASSTSNYGYTF. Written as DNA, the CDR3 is TGTGCCAGTAGTACGTCTAACTATGGCTACACCTTC.

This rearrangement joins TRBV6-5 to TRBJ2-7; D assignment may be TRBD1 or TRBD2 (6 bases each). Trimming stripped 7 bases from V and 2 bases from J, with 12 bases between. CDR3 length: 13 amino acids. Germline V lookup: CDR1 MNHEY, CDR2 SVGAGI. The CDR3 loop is CASIGGSAYEQYF. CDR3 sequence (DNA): TGTGCCAGCATCGGGGGCAGCGCCTACGAGCAGTACTTC.

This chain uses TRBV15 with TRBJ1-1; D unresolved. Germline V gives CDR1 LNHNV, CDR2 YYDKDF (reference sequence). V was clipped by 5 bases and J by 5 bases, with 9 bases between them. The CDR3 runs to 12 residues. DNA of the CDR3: TGTGCCACCAGCGCGACGAAAACTGAAGCTTTCTTT. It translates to CATSATKTEAFF.

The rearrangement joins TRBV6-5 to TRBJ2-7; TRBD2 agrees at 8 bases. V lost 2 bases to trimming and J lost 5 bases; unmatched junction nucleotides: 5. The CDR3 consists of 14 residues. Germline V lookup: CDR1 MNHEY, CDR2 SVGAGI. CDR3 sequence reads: CASSYDGRAHEQYF. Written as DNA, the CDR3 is TGTGCCAGCAGTTACGACGGGAGGGCCCACGAGCAGTACTTC.

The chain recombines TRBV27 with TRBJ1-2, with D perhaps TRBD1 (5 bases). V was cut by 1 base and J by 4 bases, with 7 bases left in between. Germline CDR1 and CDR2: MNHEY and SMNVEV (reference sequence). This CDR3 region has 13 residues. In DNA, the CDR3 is TGTGCCAGCAGTTTATTTAGGGGCTATGGCTACACCTTC. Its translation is CASSLFRGYGYTF.

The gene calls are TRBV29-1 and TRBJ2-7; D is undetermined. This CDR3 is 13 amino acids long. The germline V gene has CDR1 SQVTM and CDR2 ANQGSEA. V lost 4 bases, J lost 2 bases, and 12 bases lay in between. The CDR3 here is CSVGAVSAYEQYF. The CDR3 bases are TGCAGCGTTGGGGCAGTCTCAGCCTACGAGCAGTACTTC.

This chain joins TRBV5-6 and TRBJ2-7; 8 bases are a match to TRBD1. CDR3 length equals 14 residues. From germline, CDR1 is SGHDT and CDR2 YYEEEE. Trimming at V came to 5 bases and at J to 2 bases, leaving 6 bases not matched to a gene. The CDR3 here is CASRDRANPYEQYF. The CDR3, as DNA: TGTGCCAGCAGGGACAGGGCGAATCCCTACGAGCAGTACTTC.

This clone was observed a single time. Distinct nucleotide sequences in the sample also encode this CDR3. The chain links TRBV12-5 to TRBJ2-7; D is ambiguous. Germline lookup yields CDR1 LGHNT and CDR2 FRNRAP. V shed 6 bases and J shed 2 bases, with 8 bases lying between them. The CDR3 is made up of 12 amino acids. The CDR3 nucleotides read TGTGCTAGTGGCCCTGGGACCTACGAGCAGTACTTC. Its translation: CASGPGTYEQYF.

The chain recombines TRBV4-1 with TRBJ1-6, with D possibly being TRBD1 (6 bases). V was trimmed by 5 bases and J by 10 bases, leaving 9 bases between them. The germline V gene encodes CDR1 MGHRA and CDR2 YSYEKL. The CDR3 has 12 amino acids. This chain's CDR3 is CASSFGQSPLHF. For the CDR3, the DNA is TGCGCCAGCAGCTTTGGACAGTCACCCCTCCACTTT.

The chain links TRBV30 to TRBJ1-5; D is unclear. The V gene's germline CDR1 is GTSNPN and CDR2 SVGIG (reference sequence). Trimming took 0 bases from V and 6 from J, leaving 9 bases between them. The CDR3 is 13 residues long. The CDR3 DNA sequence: TGTGCCTGGAGTGTCCACAGAGGTCAGCCCCAGCATTTT. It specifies CAWSVHRGQPQHF.

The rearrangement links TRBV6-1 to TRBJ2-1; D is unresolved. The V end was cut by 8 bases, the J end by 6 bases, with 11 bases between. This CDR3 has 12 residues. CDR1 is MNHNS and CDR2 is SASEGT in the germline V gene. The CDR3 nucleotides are TGTGCCAGCGGAAGGGCTCGCAATGAGCAGTTCTTC. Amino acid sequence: CASGRARNEQFF.

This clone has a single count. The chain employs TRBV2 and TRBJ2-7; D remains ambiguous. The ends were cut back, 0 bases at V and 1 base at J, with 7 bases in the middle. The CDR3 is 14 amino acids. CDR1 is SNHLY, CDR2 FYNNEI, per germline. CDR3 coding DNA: TGTGCCAGCAGTGAAGCCAGCAGGTCCTACGAGCAGTACTTC. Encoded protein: CASSEASRSYEQYF.

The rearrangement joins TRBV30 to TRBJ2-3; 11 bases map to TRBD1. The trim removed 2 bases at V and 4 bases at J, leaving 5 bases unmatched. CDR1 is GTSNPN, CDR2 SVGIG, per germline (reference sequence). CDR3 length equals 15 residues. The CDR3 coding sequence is TGTGCCTGGAGTAGAAGGACAGGGGGCGCAGATACGCAGTATTTT. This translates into CAWSRRTGGADTQYF.

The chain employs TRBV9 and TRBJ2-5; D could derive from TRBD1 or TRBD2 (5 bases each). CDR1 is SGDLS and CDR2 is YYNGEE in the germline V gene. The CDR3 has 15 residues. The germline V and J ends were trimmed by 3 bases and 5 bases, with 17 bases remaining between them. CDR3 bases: TGTGCCAGCAGCGCTGGGACGCCTCTGGGGGAGACCCAGTACTTC. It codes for CASSAGTPLGETQYF.

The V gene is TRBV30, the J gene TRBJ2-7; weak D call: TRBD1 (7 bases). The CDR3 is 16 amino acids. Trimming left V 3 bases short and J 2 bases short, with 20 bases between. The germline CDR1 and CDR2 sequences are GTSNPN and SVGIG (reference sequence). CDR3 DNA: TGTGCCTGGAGCGGAGGGGCACAGGGGTTACCCTACGAGCAGTACTTC. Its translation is CAWSGGAQGLPYEQYF. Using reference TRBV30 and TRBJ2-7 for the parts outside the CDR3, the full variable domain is SQTIHQWPATLVQPVGSPLSLECTVEGTSNPNLYWYRQAAGRGLQLLFYSVGIGQISSEVPQNLSASRPQDRQFILSSKKLLLSDSGFYLCAWSGGAQGLPYEQYFGPGTRLTVT.

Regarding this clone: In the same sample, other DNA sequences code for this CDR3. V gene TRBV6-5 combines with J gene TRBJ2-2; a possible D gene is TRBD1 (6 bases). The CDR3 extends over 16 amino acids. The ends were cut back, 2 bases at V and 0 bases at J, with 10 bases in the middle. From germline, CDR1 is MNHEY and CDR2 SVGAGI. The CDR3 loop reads CASSYLGTPNTGELFF. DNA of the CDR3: TGTGCCAGCAGTTACCTCGGGACACCGAACACCGGGGAGCTGTTTTTT.

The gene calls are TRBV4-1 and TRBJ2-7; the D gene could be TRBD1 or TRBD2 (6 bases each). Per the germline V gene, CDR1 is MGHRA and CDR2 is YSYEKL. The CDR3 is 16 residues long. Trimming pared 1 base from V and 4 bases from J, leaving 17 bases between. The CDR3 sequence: CASSQVWGAGPYEQYF. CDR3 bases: TGCGCCAGCAGCCAAGTATGGGGGGCAGGCCCTTACGAGCAGTACTTC.

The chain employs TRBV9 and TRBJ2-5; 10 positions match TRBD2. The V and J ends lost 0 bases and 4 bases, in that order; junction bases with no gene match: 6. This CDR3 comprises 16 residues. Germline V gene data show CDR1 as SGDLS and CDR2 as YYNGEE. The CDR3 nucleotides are TGTGCCAGCAGCGTAGATCTAGCGGGGGATGTAGAGACCCAGTACTTC. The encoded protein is CASSVDLAGDVETQYF. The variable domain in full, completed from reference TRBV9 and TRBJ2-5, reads DSGVTQTPKHLITATGQRVTLRCSPRSGDLSVYWYQQSLDQGLQFLIQYYNGEERAKGNILERFSAQQFPDLHSELNLSSLELGDSALYFCASSVDLAGDVETQYFGPGTRLLVL.

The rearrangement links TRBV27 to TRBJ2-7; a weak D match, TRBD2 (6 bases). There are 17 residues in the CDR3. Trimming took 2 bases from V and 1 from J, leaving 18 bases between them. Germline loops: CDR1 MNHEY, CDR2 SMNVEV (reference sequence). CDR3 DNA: TGTGCCAGCAGTTTACTGACGGGAGAGGGGACTTCCTACGAGCAGTACTTC. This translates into CASSLLTGEGTSYEQYF.